This entry lists 10 T cell receptor beta chains sequenced from one sample in a study of technical replicates of blood from a handful of donors. This table comes from immunoSEQ multiplex PCR, and its TCRdb copy is limited to in-frame clones, with some not included. The table shows some 70,000 clones, with 95% to 98% occurring only once. Material: T cells isolated from PBMCs. The receptors here all came from a human donor in good health.

The V and J genes are TRBV28 and TRBJ1-1, with a weak D call TRBD1 (6 bases). The CDR3 is 15 residues long. Per germline, CDR1 MDHEN and CDR2 SYDVKM. V dropped 3 bases and J dropped 0 bases, with 11 bases sitting between them. CDR3 nucleotides: TGTGCCAGCAGTTTGTTGACAGGAATGAACACTGAAGCTTTCTTT. It is translated as CASSLLTGMNTEAFF. The whole variable domain, remainder taken from reference TRBV28 and TRBJ1-1, is DVKVTQSSRYLVKRTGEKVFLECVQDMDHENMFWYRQDPGLGLRLIYFSYDVKMKEKGDIPEGYSVSREKKERFSLILESASTNQTSMYLCASSLLTGMNTEAFFGQGTRLTVV.

This rearrangement joins TRBV29-1 to TRBJ1-2, with 7 bases fitting TRBD1. CDR3 length equals 14 residues. Germline trimming cut 3 bases from V and 8 bases from J; bases unmatched to any gene: 12. Germline CDR1 is SQVTM and CDR2 is ANQGSEA. CDR3 residues: CSVDRREGARGYTF. The CDR3, as DNA: TGCAGCGTTGATCGTCGTGAGGGGGCGAGAGGCTACACCTTC.

V gene TRBV2 combines with J gene TRBJ1-1; D not certain. Germline values: CDR1 SNHLY, CDR2 FYNNEI. Trimming took 8 bases from V and 4 from J, leaving 8 bases between them. The CDR3 has 11 residues. This CDR3 reads CASPRVTEAFF. The CDR3, as DNA: TGTGCCAGCCCCCGAGTCACTGAAGCTTTCTTT. Full variable domain (outside the CDR3, taken from reference TRBV2 and TRBJ1-1): EPEVTQTPSHQVTQMGQEVILRCVPISNHLYFYWYRQILGQKVEFLVSFYNNEISEKSEIFDDQFSVERPDGSNFTLKIRSTKLEDSAMYFCASPRVTEAFFGQGTRLTVV.

The chain joins TRBV15 to TRBJ2-2; 12 bases agree with TRBD2. Germline-derived CDR1 and CDR2 are LNHNV and YYDKDF (reference sequence). The CDR3 spans 18 residues. V trimming: 0 bases; J trimming: 3 bases; junction bases outside the gene matches: 5. As DNA, the CDR3 is TGTGCCACCAGCAGAGATCCGGGACTAGCGGGTGACACCGGGGAGCTGTTTTTT. It is translated as CATSRDPGLAGDTGELFF.

The chain uses TRBV6-5 and TRBJ2-1; tentative D call: TRBD2 (7 bases). Germline V lookup: CDR1 MNHEY, CDR2 SVGAGI. The CDR3 runs to 14 residues. The germline V and J ends were trimmed by 2 bases and 5 bases, with 10 bases remaining between them. The CDR3 is CASSYRGRDNEQFF. In DNA, the CDR3 is TGTGCCAGCAGTTACAGGGGGAGGGACAATGAGCAGTTCTTC.

The chain joins TRBV7-9 to TRBJ2-7, with D maybe TRBD2 (6 bases). The CDR3 contains 15 residues. Germline values: CDR1 SEHNR, CDR2 FQNEAQ (reference sequence). V gave up 0 bases and J gave up 2 bases, with 11 bases separating them. The CDR3: CASSLALGLTYEQYF. The DNA of the CDR3 is TGTGCCAGCAGCTTAGCGCTCGGACTAACCTACGAGCAGTACTTC.

The chain uses TRBV7-9 and TRBJ1-3; 10 positions agree with TRBD1. CDR3 length equals 17 residues. CDR1 is SEHNR and CDR2 is FQNEAQ in the germline V gene (reference sequence). The V and J ends lost 5 bases and 0 bases, in that order; junction bases with no gene match: 7. CDR3 DNA: TGTGCCAGCAGCCCAGGGACAGGGGTCCTCTCTGGAAACACCATATATTTT. It is translated as CASSPGTGVLSGNTIYF.

The genes are TRBV5-6 and TRBJ2-2; 9 bases fit TRBD1. V lost 6 bases and J lost 5; bases outside the gene matches: 8. Germline lookup yields CDR1 SGHDT and CDR2 YYEEEE. CDR3 size: 15 residues. The CDR3 spells CASISGTGWTGELFF. The CDR3 coding sequence is TGTGCCAGCATATCCGGGACAGGGTGGACCGGGGAGCTGTTTTTT.

In this sample, this clone turned up once. The V call is TRBV4-1, the J call TRBJ2-1; 7 bases match TRBD1. The germline V gene has CDR1 MGHRA and CDR2 YSYEKL. The CDR3 covers 15 residues. With V trimmed by 1 base and J by 4 bases, 4 bases remained unmatched. The CDR3 coding sequence is TGCGCCAGCAGCCAAGGGGACAGAGAATACAATGAGCAGTTCTTC. Its protein is CASSQGDREYNEQFF.

A single count supports this clone. The chain recombines TRBV4-2 with TRBJ1-4; D is unclear. Germline V gene lookup returns CDR1 LGHNA and CDR2 YNFKEQ. The CDR3 has 15 amino acids. Trimming removed 4 bases from V and 3 bases from J, with 12 bases in between. This chain's CDR3 is CASSPPLQSNEKLFF. The CDR3 DNA sequence: TGTGCCAGCAGCCCGCCTCTCCAGTCTAATGAAAAACTGTTTTTT.